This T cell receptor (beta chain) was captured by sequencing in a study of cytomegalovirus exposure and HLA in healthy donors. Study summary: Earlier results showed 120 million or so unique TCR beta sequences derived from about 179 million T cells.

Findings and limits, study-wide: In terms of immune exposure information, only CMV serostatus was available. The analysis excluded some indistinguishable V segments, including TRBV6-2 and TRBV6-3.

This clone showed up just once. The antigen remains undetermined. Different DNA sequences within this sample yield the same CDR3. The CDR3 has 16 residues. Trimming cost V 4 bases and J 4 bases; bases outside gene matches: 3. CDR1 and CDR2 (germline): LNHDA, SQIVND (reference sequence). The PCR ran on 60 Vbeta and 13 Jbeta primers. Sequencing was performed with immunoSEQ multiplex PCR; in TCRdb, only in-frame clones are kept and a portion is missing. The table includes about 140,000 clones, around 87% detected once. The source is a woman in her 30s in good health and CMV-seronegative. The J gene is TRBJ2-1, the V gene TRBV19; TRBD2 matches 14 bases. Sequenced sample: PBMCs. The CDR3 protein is CASSRTSGGLYNEQFF. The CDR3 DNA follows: TGTGCCAGTAGTAGGACTAGCGGGGGGTTGTACAATGAGCAGTTCTTC.